A single sample gave rise to the 13 T cell receptor beta chains below, sequenced in a study of OX40 agonist ivuxolimab in advanced cancers. Assay: immunoSEQ multiplex PCR; the TCRdb copy retains only in-frame clones and omits some. The sample yields approximately 70,000 clones, approximately 85% seen once. This specimen was CD4+ or CD8+ T cells sorted from blood, taken in a trial of the OX40 agonist ivuxolimab. The receptor source for this set is an adult with an advanced solid tumor such as melanoma, head and neck, liver or kidney cancer.

This clone appeared once. This chain uses TRBV6-6 with TRBJ1-2; 8 bases line up with TRBD1. Germline V gene data show CDR1 as MNHNY and CDR2 as SVGAGI (reference sequence). V dropped 6 bases and J dropped 8; count of bases not matched to a gene: 11. This CDR3 contains 14 residues. The CDR3 sequence: CASRVGTGHRGYTF. Written as DNA, the CDR3 is TGTGCCAGCAGAGTAGGGACAGGTCATAGGGGCTACACCTTC.

The chain is built from TRBV11-1 and TRBJ1-1; TRBD1 aligns across 8 bases. CDR1 is SGHAT, CDR2 FQDESV, per germline (reference sequence). The CDR3 is made up of 16 amino acids. After removal of 1 base from V and 1 base from J, the junction contained 5 bases not matched to a gene. Here the CDR3 DNA reads TGTGCCAGCAGCTTAGGAGGGACAGGTCGGAACACTGAAGCTTTCTTT. It translates to CASSLGGTGRNTEAFF.

This clone was seen just once. The chain uses TRBV7-9 and TRBJ2-3, with D possibly being TRBD1 or TRBD2 (7 bases each). The CDR3 runs 15 residues. Looked up from germline, CDR1 is SEHNR and CDR2 is FQNEAQ (reference sequence). V was clipped by 7 bases and J by 3 bases, with 17 bases between them. CDR3 nucleotides: TGTGCCAGCAACCCCAGGGGGGGAGGGACAGATACGCAGTATTTT. This encodes CASNPRGGGTDTQYF.

The chain combines TRBV6-5 with TRBJ2-7, with 8 bases aligning to TRBD1. The germline V gene encodes CDR1 MNHEY and CDR2 SVGAGI. V gave up 6 bases and J gave up 3 bases; unmatched junction bases: 4. CDR3 length: 13 residues. In nucleotides, the CDR3 is TGTGCCAGCAGCCAGGGGGCCCTCTACGAGCAGTACTTC. As protein: CASSQGALYEQYF.

The chain combines TRBV29-1 with TRBJ2-7, with D possibly matching TRBD2 (5 bases). The CDR3 runs 13 residues. Trimming took 2 bases from V and 7 from J, leaving 15 bases between them. The germline CDR1 and CDR2 sequences are SQVTM and ANQGSEA. The CDR3 sequence is CSVERGNALEQYF. CDR3 sequence (DNA): TGCAGCGTTGAACGAGGGAATGCTTTAGAGCAGTACTTC.

This chain links TRBV6-5 with TRBJ1-1; 9 nucleotides match TRBD1. Germline CDR1 and CDR2: MNHEY and SVGAGI. This CDR3 contains 15 residues. The junction had 6 bases not matched to a gene; V was cut back by 7 bases and J by 0 bases. This CDR3 is CASKAGQGMNTEAFF. The CDR3 DNA is TGTGCCAGCAAGGCGGGACAGGGAATGAACACTGAAGCTTTCTTT.

CDR3 residues: CASSGQGQPQHF. CDR3 nucleotide sequence: TGCGCCAGCAGTGGACAGGGCCAGCCCCAGCATTTT. The gene calls are TRBV4-1 and TRBJ1-5; 8 bases align to TRBD1. The CDR3 totals 12 residues. The V gene end was trimmed by 6 bases and the J gene end by 7 bases; junction bases not matched to a gene: 2. Germline-derived CDR1 and CDR2 are MGHRA and YSYEKL.

The V and J genes are TRBV30 and TRBJ2-5; 7 positions agree with TRBD1. V was pared by 1 base and J by 4 bases, with 9 bases of the junction left unmatched. The germline CDR1 and CDR2 sequences are GTSNPN and SVGIG (reference sequence). This CDR3 spans 15 amino acids. CDR3 in DNA: TGTGCCTGGAGTGAGGGGGCAGGGGTCGGAGAGACCCAGTACTTC. This translates into CAWSEGAGVGETQYF.

The chain combines TRBV6-6 with TRBJ2-3; D remains unclear. This CDR3 is built from 12 residues. Trimming left V 6 bases short and J 6 bases short, with 10 bases between. The V gene's germline CDR1 is MNHNY and CDR2 SVGAGI (reference sequence). In DNA form, the CDR3 reads TGTGCCAGCAGGGTGGGTCTGGATACGCAGTATTTT. The encoded protein is CASRVGLDTQYF.

This clone is a singleton in its sample. V is TRBV7-9 and J is TRBJ1-2, with D tentatively TRBD1 (5 bases). Trimming removed 4 bases from V and 8 bases from J, with 14 bases in between. The CDR3 consists of 13 residues. Germline CDR1 reads SEHNR; CDR2 reads FQNEAQ (reference sequence). The CDR3 region is CASSWVGGEGYTF. The DNA for the CDR3 is TGTGCCAGCAGCTGGGTAGGAGGGGAGGGCTACACCTTC.

The rearrangement uses TRBV11-3 and TRBJ2-5, with D tentatively TRBD2 (5 bases). Germline lookup yields CDR1 SGHNT and CDR2 YENEEA. The germline V and J ends were trimmed by 5 bases and 4 bases, with 14 bases remaining between them. This CDR3 comprises 14 residues. CDR3 sequence reads: CASSPDYLAETQYF. The CDR3, as DNA: TGTGCCAGCAGCCCAGACTATTTGGCAGAGACCCAGTACTTC.

The V and J genes are TRBV9 and TRBJ2-1; the D gene is possibly TRBD2 (5 bases). Trimming pared 0 bases from V and 0 bases from J, leaving 10 bases between. The CDR3 consists of 16 residues. Germline CDR1 SGDLS, CDR2 YYNGEE. The CDR3 coding sequence is TGTGCCAGCAGCGTAGAGGCGGGTACCTCCTACAATGAGCAGTTCTTC. The encoded protein is CASSVEAGTSYNEQFF.

The V and J genes are TRBV4-2 and TRBJ1-3, with D tentatively TRBD1 (6 bases). Germline V gene data show CDR1 as LGHNA and CDR2 as YNFKEQ. Trimming removed 0 bases at V and 1 base at J, with 13 bases between. The CDR3 covers 17 residues. In DNA form, the CDR3 reads TGTGCCAGCAGCCAAGATGGAGGGGGAAGGTCTGGAAACACCATATATTTT. This gives the protein CASSQDGGGRSGNTIYF.